The present entry profiles one T cell receptor (beta chain) with its context. The antigen it recognizes is unknown. No clone much larger than this one lies a single base away; base qualities are absent. Ophthalmopathy patients were characterized by moderately to severely active disease, a Clinical Activity Score of at least 3, a NOSPECS grade of at least 4, and a disease duration under 3 months. Anyone with other autoimmune diseases, uncontrolled infections, pregnancy or lactation was excluded from the study. Diagnosis relied on clinical symptoms, serum thyroxine, TRAb, thyroid ultrasound and orbital computed tomography. Ficoll-Paque density gradient centrifugation was used to isolate PBMCs from under 11 ml of fresh peripheral blood. Total RNA was extracted with Trizol reagent and quality-checked on an Agilent 2100 Bioanalyzer. The data originate from a study of Graves' ophthalmopathy and Graves' hyperthyroidism (dated by TCRdb to the late 2010s). About the full investigation: Peripheral blood was collected at initial diagnosis, prior to any treatment. Following sample collection, hyperthyroidism patients were given methimazole at a starting dose of 30 mg daily, and ophthalmopathy patients were given high-dose intravenous methylprednisolone. The independent validation cohort included 20 or so hyperthyroidism patients plus 17 patients who later progressed from hyperthyroidism to ophthalmopathy. A discovery set of 100 patients (43 ophthalmopathy, just over 55 stable hyperthyroidism) was enrolled to explore V-J signatures distinguishing ophthalmopathy from hyperthyroidism. In roughly six hyperthyroidism patients, the T-cell repertoires found in thyroid tissue were compared with those found in blood. The study used signatures of the TCR beta repertoire to tell Graves' ophthalmopathy apart from Graves' hyperthyroidism and to predict which patients would progress to ophthalmopathy. In total, under 150 blood samples were TCR-sequenced: 40 to 45 ophthalmopathy, around 75 hyperthyroidism and roughly 17 hyperthyroidism-to-ophthalmopathy patients. Points the paper makes about the study in general: Sample size was not statistically predetermined, and group allocation was not concealed from the investigators. In cross-validation, the 13-signature model distinguished ophthalmopathy from stable hyperthyroidism with about 87% sensitivity and around 81% specificity, and in the test set the corresponding values were roughly 80% and 76%. In validation, the model predicted ophthalmopathy progression with about 71% sensitivity and roughly 72% specificity; around twelve predicted patients were CT-confirmed with GO in a median of around 6 months. Most expanded thyroid clonotypes with a frequency above 0.001 also appeared in blood, which suggests that blood repertoires may reflect the immune response in the thyroid.

For repertoire sequencing, TCR beta CDR3 regions were amplified from RNA transcripts. HTBI primers and the Qiagen OneStep RT-PCR kit were used in a first-round RT-PCR, which was followed by a second-round multiplex PCR, size selection and purification. Libraries were sequenced on an Illumina HiSeq2000 using paired-end 100 bp reads. The study's own analysis went as follows. SOAPnuke was used to process the reads, throwing out any read that had adapters, had uncalled bases, had a mean Phred below 15, or lacked an exact constant-primer or identifier match. COPE v1.2.5 was used to merge high-quality paired reads. Each unique nucleotide sequence was defined as a clonotype, and clonotypes were aligned to IMGT TRB V, D and J references with MiTCR v1.1. The analysis was limited to V-J combinations with a frequency above 0.0001, which together covered about 99% of repertoires. A TCR clonal expansion and chaos score per V-J combination was defined as the ratio of F50 clonal expansion to chaos observed in the TCRdist matrix. Welch's t-statistics and random forest were used to narrow the features down to about a dozen V-J combinations, which were then fed into a naive Bayes classifier. Thyroid-blood repertoire similarity was quantified with the Morisita-Horn index. Through fastp at Q25 and MiXCR, TCRdb rebuilt clones from the public reads, retaining in-frame beta chains. Each CDR3 protein appears once, grouped with its most common genes and DNA. TCRdb's processing, not the authors' own work, is the source of the V and J calls. In this sample the table shows 230,000 or so distinct CDR3 sequences, around 50% of which occur a single time. Of the sample, approximately 51% falls within the top ten clones.

The junction carries 14 bases between V and J, which are trimmed by 5 bases and 2 bases respectively. According to the germline V gene, CDR1 reads SGHTA and CDR2 reads FQGTGA. The CDR3 goes from the cysteine to the phenylalanine over 15 residues. Only the CDR3 region is kept as DNA, spanning 45 bases read in frame from base 1. The sequence derives from an adult man with Graves' ophthalmopathy. Specimen: peripheral blood. The sequence is built from TRBV7-3 and TRBJ2-3, and perhaps TRBD1 as D gene, on 5 matching bases. The CDR3 loop reads CASSRQGSVTDTQYF. The sequence in DNA is TGTGCCAGCAGCCGGCAGGGATCTGTCACAGATACGCAGTATTTT.